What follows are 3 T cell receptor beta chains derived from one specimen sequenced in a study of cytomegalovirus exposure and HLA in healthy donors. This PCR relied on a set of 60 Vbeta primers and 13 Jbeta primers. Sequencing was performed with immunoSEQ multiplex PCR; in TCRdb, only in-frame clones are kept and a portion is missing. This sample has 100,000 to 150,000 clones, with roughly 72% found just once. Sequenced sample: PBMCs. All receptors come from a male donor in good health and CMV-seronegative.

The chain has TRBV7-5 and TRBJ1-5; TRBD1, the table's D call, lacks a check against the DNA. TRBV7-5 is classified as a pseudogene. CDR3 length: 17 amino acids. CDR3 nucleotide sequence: TGTGCCAGAAGCTTAGGGGACAGGGGAGTGGGCAATCAGCCCCAGCATTTT. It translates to CARSLGDRGVGNQPQHF.

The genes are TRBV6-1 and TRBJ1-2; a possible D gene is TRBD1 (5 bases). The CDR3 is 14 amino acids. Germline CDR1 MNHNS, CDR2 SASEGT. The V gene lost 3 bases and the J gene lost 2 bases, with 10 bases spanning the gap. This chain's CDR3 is CASSEREGNYGYTF. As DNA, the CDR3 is TGTGCCAGCAGTGAGCGGGAGGGGAACTATGGCTACACCTTC.

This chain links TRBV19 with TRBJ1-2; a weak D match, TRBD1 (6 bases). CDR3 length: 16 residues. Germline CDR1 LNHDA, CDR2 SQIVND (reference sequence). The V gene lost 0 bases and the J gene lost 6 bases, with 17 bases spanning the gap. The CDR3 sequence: CASSIDADRLADGYTF. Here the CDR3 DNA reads TGTGCCAGTAGTATAGACGCAGACAGGTTGGCGGATGGCTACACCTTC.